The 32 T cell receptor beta chains below were found in one sample sequenced in a study of blood T cells in healthy people across ages. Primed by a sample-barcoded 5' primer and a J-beta primer mix, a second PCR proceeded for 7 to 11 cycles. TCRdb re-called the 5' RACE reads with MiXCR, one entry per CDR3 protein. The sample has some 920,000 distinct CDR3 sequences, 51% seen once; the top ten hold 20% to 25%. The sample consisted of blood. The receptors come from a woman aged 60-75 years in good health.

This clonotype showed up just a few times. The J gene is TRBJ2-7, the V gene TRBV3-1; TRBD2 matches 11 bases. CDR1 is LGHDT and CDR2 is YNNKEL in the germline V gene (reference sequence). The length of the CDR3 is 15 residues. Germline trimming cut 5 bases from V and 2 bases from J; bases unmatched to any gene: 5. This chain's CDR3 is CASSSRLAGTYEQYF. Written as DNA, the CDR3 is TGTGCCAGCAGCTCGAGACTAGCGGGGACCTACGAGCAGTACTTC.

The gene calls are TRBV3-1 and TRBJ2-5, with unresolved D. The V end lost 4 bases, the J end lost 2 bases, and 14 bases lay between the germline ends. The CDR3 is 15 residues long. From germline, CDR1 is LGHDT and CDR2 YNNKEL (reference sequence). CDR3 DNA: TGTGCCAGCAGCCTGAGGATCCAGATACAAGAGACCCAGTACTTC. The encoded protein is CASSLRIQIQETQYF.

The DNA for the CDR3 is TGTGCCAGCGCCCATTCGGGACAGCTTAATGAAAAACTGTTTTTT. It encodes CASAHSGQLNEKLFF. The chain joins TRBV18 to TRBJ1-4, with 7 bases identical to TRBD1. The J segment lost 4 bases and the V segment lost 8 bases, leaving 10 bases of the junction unmatched. From germline, CDR1 is KGHSH and CDR2 LQKENI. The CDR3 length is 15 residues. Variable domain in full (rest from reference TRBV18 and TRBJ1-4): NAGVMQNPRHLVRRRGQEARLRCSPMKGHSHVYWYRQLPEEGLKFMVYLQKENIIDESGMPKERFSAEFPKEGPSILRIQQVVRGDSAAYFCASAHSGQLNEKLFFGSGTQLSVL.

Only a few counts were recorded for this clonotype. The chain links TRBV2 to TRBJ2-5; 13 bases are shared with TRBD2. CDR1 is SNHLY, CDR2 FYNNEI, per germline. There are 18 residues in the CDR3. Trimming took 6 bases from V and 3 from J; bases not matched to a gene: 13. CDR3 in amino acids: CASSLDLDGLAGEETQYF. As DNA, the CDR3 is TGTGCCAGCAGCCTGGACCTGGATGGACTAGCGGGAGAAGAGACCCAGTACTTC.

The sample holds a few counts of this clonotype. J is TRBJ2-6 and V is TRBV15, with no clear D. The V end lost 3 bases, the J end lost 7 bases, and 13 bases lay between the germline ends. Germline CDR1 reads LNHNV; CDR2 reads YYDKDF (reference sequence). This CDR3 has 15 amino acids. The CDR3, as DNA: TGTGCCACCAGCAGCTCGACATCGCGAGCCAACGTCCTGACTTTC. Protein sequence: CATSSSTSRANVLTF.

This chain links TRBV5-1 with TRBJ1-2; D is unresolved. Trimming took 1 base from V and 8 from J, leaving 15 bases between them. The CDR3 has 14 amino acids. Germline V lookup: CDR1 SGHRS, CDR2 YFSETQ. The CDR3 nucleotides are TGCGCCAGCAGCTTGTACGGGGAAGTTGACGGCTACACCTTC. Translation gives CASSLYGEVDGYTF.

J is TRBJ2-1 and V is TRBV7-7; tentatively, D is TRBD1 (6 bases). The germline V gene encodes CDR1 SSHAT and CDR2 FNYEAQ (reference sequence). CDR3 length equals 15 residues. The V and J ends lost 5 bases and 10 bases respectively, with 21 bases between them. Written as DNA, the CDR3 is TGTGCCAGCAGCCTCTCCGGGACATCGAGCAAGGAGCAGTTCTTC. Translating gives CASSLSGTSSKEQFF.

Here the CDR3 reads CASSVADRGVYNEQFF. The CDR3 region has the DNA TGTGCCAGCAGCGTTGCAGACAGGGGAGTTTACAATGAGCAGTTCTTC. The rearrangement uses TRBV9 and TRBJ2-1; 8 bases line up with TRBD1. Germline trimming cut 2 bases from V and 4 bases from J; bases unmatched to any gene: 8. Germline CDR1 SGDLS, CDR2 YYNGEE. This CDR3 is 16 amino acids long. Combining the CDR3 with reference TRBV9 and TRBJ2-1 gives the whole variable domain DSGVTQTPKHLITATGQRVTLRCSPRSGDLSVYWYQQSLDQGLQFLIQYYNGEERAKGNILERFSAQQFPDLHSELNLSSLELGDSALYFCASSVADRGVYNEQFFGPGTRLTVL.

V and J are TRBV7-2 and TRBJ2-5, with D perhaps assigned TRBD1 or TRBD2 (5 bases each). The CDR3 covers 16 residues. Germline CDR1 and CDR2: SGHTA and FQGNSA. V lost 1 base and J 1 base, leaving 13 bases between the germline ends. CDR3 loop: CASSLDARGTQETQYF. Here the CDR3 DNA reads TGTGCCAGCAGCTTAGACGCGAGAGGGACCCAAGAGACCCAGTACTTC.

The gene calls are TRBV28 and TRBJ2-5; the D is unclear. The DNA end is a closer match to TRBJ2-7, so the J assignment may be wrong. CDR3 length: 13 residues. CDR1 is MDHEN, CDR2 SYDVKM, per germline. The CDR3 protein is CASSSGRNYEQYF. DNA for the CDR3: TGTGCCAGCAGTTCTGGACGGAATTACGAGCAGTACTTC.

As concerns this clonotype: Sequence at one end of the junction differs from germline and may be a read error. The gene calls are TRBV6-5 and TRBJ2-5; D not resolved. Per germline, CDR1 MNHEY and CDR2 SVGAGI. This CDR3 region has 14 residues. The CDR3 is CASSYSMGLETQYF. CDR3 sequence (DNA): TGTGCCAGCAGTTACTCGATGGGGTTAGAGACCCAGTATTTC.

V gene TRBV6-1 combines with J gene TRBJ1-5; D gene ambiguous. Germline CDR1 is MNHNS and CDR2 is SASEGT. V dropped 1 base and J dropped 4 bases, with 11 bases sitting between them. CDR3 length equals 15 residues. The CDR3 DNA reads as TGTGCCAGCAGTGAAGAGGTGCGGGGAAATCAGCCCCAGCATTTT. Translation: CASSEEVRGNQPQHF.

J is TRBJ2-5 and V is TRBV7-8, with 7 nucleotides matching TRBD1. Germline lookup yields CDR1 SGHVS and CDR2 FQNEAQ. V shed 5 bases, J shed 5 bases, and the junction held 5 bases outside the gene matches. The CDR3 is 13 amino acids. CDR3 sequence: CASSMRGQETQYF. CDR3 DNA sequence: TGTGCCAGCAGCATGAGGGGGCAGGAGACCCAGTACTTC.

V and J are TRBV4-1 and TRBJ2-7; D is ambiguous. The CDR3 has 14 residues. V lost 5 bases to trimming and J lost 5 bases, with 16 bases between them. Germline values: CDR1 MGHRA, CDR2 YSYEKL. CDR3 sequence reads: CASSGLAGVHEQYF. The CDR3, as DNA: TGCGCCAGCAGCGGTTTAGCAGGAGTCCACGAGCAGTACTTC.

The chain combines TRBV6-1 with TRBJ2-1; D is undetermined. Per the germline V gene, CDR1 is MNHNS and CDR2 is SASEGT. V was shortened by 5 bases and J by 7 bases, with 12 bases between the two germline ends. The CDR3 sequence is 13 residues long. CDR3 sequence (DNA): TGTGCCAGCAGTTTCTTCTGGGCAAATGAGCAGTTCTTC. This sequence encodes CASSFFWANEQFF.

This clonotype was counted at least ten times. The rearrangement uses TRBV29-1 and TRBJ2-7, with 7 bases aligning to TRBD1. J was trimmed by 0 bases and V by 4 bases; bases with no gene match: 9. Germline CDR1 is SQVTM and CDR2 is ANQGSEA. CDR3 length: 15 amino acids. The CDR3 loop is CSVGVGQSFSYEQYF. CDR3 coding DNA: TGCAGCGTTGGCGTGGGACAGTCGTTCTCCTACGAGCAGTACTTC.

The sample holds a few counts of this clonotype. The rearrangement links TRBV20-1 to TRBJ1-2; D uncertain. CDR1 is DFQATT, CDR2 SNEGSKA, per germline (reference sequence). V was shortened by 0 bases and J by 3 bases, with 8 bases between the two germline ends. This CDR3 spans 13 amino acids. The CDR3 nucleotides read TGCAGTGCTAGAGATACGACTTACTATGGCTACACCTTC. This translates into CSARDTTYYGYTF.

This chain uses TRBV3-1 with TRBJ2-1; 12 bases line up with TRBD2. V lost 3 bases and J lost 7; bases outside the gene matches: 4. Germline-derived CDR1 and CDR2 are LGHDT and YNNKEL (reference sequence). The CDR3 sequence is 15 residues long. CDR3 region: CASSQGTSGLNEQFF. CDR3 coding DNA: TGTGCCAGCAGCCAGGGGACTAGCGGGCTTAATGAGCAGTTCTTC.

The chain has TRBV6-5 and TRBJ2-7; 7 bases map to TRBD1. CDR3 length: 13 amino acids. Germline V gene sequence: CDR1 MNHEY, CDR2 SVGAGI. V shed 6 bases, J shed 0 bases, and the junction held 2 bases outside the gene matches. CDR3 coding DNA: TGTGCCAGCAGGACAGGGACCTCCTACGAGCAGTACTTC. Its translation: CASRTGTSYEQYF.

This clonotype appeared once. A read error is possible here, since a much larger clone lies one base away. V usage is TRBV6-5 and J usage is TRBJ1-2, with D perhaps TRBD1 (5 bases). Between the trimmed V and J ends, which lost 2 bases and 8 bases, there was a span of 18 bases. In germline, CDR1 is MNHEY, CDR2 SVGAGI. The CDR3 runs to 15 residues. The CDR3 nucleotides are TGTGCCAGCAGTTACGCGAAGCTAGGGACGGGGGGCTACACCTTC. Translating it yields CASSYAKLGTGGYTF.

In the case of this clonotype: A much larger clone lies one base from this, so it may be a read error. This rearrangement joins TRBV25-1 to TRBJ2-3; TRBD2 is a possible D gene (6 bases). Germline-derived CDR1 and CDR2 are MGHDK and SYGVNS. This CDR3 contains 14 residues. The V end was cut by 4 bases, the J end by 1 base, with 9 bases between. The chain's CDR3 is CASSGWDCTDTQYF. The CDR3 coding sequence is TGTGCCAGCAGTGGGTGGGACTGCACAGATACGCAGTATTTT.

The genes are TRBV7-2 and TRBJ2-3; tentative D call: TRBD2 (5 bases). This CDR3 region has 15 residues. Germline CDR1 and CDR2: SGHTA and FQGNSA. The V end lost 8 bases, the J end lost 1 base, and 16 bases lay between the germline ends. CDR3 DNA sequence: TGTGCCAGCTTTAGCGTGAGGGCCCGCACAGATACGCAGTATTTT. It translates to CASFSVRARTDTQYF.

The J gene is TRBJ2-3, the V gene TRBV12-3 or TRBV12-4; 9 nucleotides line up with TRBD2. V lost 4 bases to trimming and J lost 6 bases; unmatched junction nucleotides: 5. CDR3 length: 14 residues. The CDR3 region is CASSCLAGADTQYF. CDR3 DNA sequence: TGTGCCAGCAGTTGTTTAGCGGGAGCGGATACGCAGTATTTT.

The chain links TRBV20-1 to TRBJ2-7, with 9 bases that match TRBD1. The CDR3 loop spans 14 amino acids. Germline loops: CDR1 DFQATT, CDR2 SNEGSKA (reference sequence). V lost 5 bases to trimming and J lost 3 bases; unmatched junction nucleotides: 8. CDR3 nucleotides: TGCAGTGCTGAACATACAGGGGGCTTCTACGAGCAGTACTTC. This codes for CSAEHTGGFYEQYF.

This clonotype appeared a single time. The J gene is TRBJ2-1, the V gene TRBV7-6; D uncertain. Germline V gene lookup returns CDR1 SGHVS and CDR2 FNYEAQ. CDR3 length: 17 amino acids. Between the trimmed V and J ends, which lost 1 base and 2 bases, there was a span of 15 bases. This CDR3 is CASSLGRWVSPYNEQFF. CDR3 sequence (DNA): TGTGCCAGCAGCTTAGGCCGTTGGGTTTCTCCCTACAATGAGCAGTTCTTC.

The rearrangement joins TRBV29-1 to TRBJ2-3, with D perhaps assigned TRBD1 or TRBD2 (5 bases each). V was pared by 8 bases and J by 4 bases, with 13 bases between. CDR3 length: 12 residues. The germline CDR1 and CDR2 sequences are SQVTM and ANQGSEA. The chain's CDR3 is CSTGTPPDTQYF. As DNA, the CDR3 is TGCAGCACTGGGACCCCGCCAGATACGCAGTATTTT.

V and J are TRBV20-1 and TRBJ2-3, with a tentative D call TRBD2 (5 bases). The germline V and J ends were trimmed by 0 bases and 3 bases, with 13 bases remaining between them. Germline CDR1 is DFQATT and CDR2 is SNEGSKA (reference sequence). This CDR3 is built from 15 residues. This CDR3 is CSARDWRVGTDTQYF. CDR3 nucleotide sequence: TGCAGTGCTAGAGATTGGCGGGTAGGGACAGATACGCAGTATTTT.

CDR3 in amino acids: CSASSGGEFVSPLHF. The DNA of the CDR3 is TGCAGTGCTAGTTCCGGGGGGGAATTTGTTTCACCCCTCCACTTT. V gene TRBV20-1 combines with J gene TRBJ1-6; D might be TRBD1 (5 bases). Between the trimmed V and J ends, which lost 3 bases and 9 bases, there was a span of 18 bases. Germline values: CDR1 DFQATT, CDR2 SNEGSKA (reference sequence). The length of the CDR3 is 15 residues.

The DNA of the CDR3 is TGCAGCGTTTACGGGGACGAGCAGTACTTC. This sequence encodes CSVYGDEQYF. This chain joins TRBV29-1 and TRBJ2-7; maybe TRBD2 (5 bases). The germline V and J ends were trimmed by 5 bases and 5 bases, with 7 bases remaining between them. Per the germline V gene, CDR1 is SQVTM and CDR2 is ANQGSEA. The CDR3 extends over 10 amino acids.

V is TRBV29-1 and J is TRBJ1-2, with D uncertain. CDR3 length: 12 residues. Deletions cut 6 bases from V and 0 bases from J, with 8 bases between. From germline, CDR1 is SQVTM and CDR2 ANQGSEA. This CDR3 is CSVSVPNYGYTF. CDR3 in DNA: TGCAGCGTATCGGTCCCTAACTATGGCTACACCTTC.

The chain combines TRBV6-2 or TRBV6-3 with TRBJ2-2, with TRBD1 matching 7 bases. This CDR3 is 15 amino acids long. V was clipped by 2 bases and J by 3 bases; unmatched bases: 3. Germline V gene sequence: CDR1 MNHEY, CDR2 SVGEGT. In DNA form, the CDR3 reads TGTGCCAGCAGTTACCCCCAGGGGGACACCGGGGAGCTGTTTTTT. Residues: CASSYPQGDTGELFF.

In this sample, this clonotype turned up a few times. This rearrangement joins TRBV20-1 to TRBJ2-1; the D gene is possibly TRBD1 (6 bases). V shed 1 base and J shed 9 bases, with 19 bases lying between them. The germline V gene has CDR1 DFQATT and CDR2 SNEGSKA (reference sequence). This CDR3 is 15 amino acids long. The CDR3: CSARVLGGSDIEQFF. CDR3 sequence (DNA): TGCAGTGCTAGAGTTTTAGGGGGATCGGACATTGAGCAGTTCTTC.